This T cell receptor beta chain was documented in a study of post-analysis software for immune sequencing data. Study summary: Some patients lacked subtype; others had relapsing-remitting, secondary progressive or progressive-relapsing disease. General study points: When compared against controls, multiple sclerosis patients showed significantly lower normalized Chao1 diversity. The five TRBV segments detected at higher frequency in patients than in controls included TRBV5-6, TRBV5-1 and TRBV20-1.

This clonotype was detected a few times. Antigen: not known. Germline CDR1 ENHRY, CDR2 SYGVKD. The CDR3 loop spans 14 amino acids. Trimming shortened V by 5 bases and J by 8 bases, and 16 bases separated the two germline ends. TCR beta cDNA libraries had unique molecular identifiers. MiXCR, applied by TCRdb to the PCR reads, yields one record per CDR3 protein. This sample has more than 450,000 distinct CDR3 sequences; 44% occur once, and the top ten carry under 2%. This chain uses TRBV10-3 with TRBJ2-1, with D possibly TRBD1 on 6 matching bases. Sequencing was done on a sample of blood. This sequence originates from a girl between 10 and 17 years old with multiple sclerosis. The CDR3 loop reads CAISLSSRGDEQFF. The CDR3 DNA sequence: TGTGCCATCAGTCTCTCGAGCAGGGGAGATGAGCAGTTCTTC.